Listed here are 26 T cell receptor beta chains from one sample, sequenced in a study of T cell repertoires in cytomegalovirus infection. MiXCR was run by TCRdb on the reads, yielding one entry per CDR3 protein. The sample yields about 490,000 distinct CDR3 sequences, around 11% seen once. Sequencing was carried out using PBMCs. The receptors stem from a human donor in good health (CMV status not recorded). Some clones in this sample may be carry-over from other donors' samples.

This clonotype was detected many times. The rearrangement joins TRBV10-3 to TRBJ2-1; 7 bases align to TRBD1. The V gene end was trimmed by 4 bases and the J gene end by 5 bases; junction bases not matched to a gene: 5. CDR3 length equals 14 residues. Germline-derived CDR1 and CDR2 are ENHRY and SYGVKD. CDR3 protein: CAISVGQFNNEQFF. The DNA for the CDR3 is TGTGCCATCAGTGTGGGACAGTTTAACAATGAGCAGTTCTTC.

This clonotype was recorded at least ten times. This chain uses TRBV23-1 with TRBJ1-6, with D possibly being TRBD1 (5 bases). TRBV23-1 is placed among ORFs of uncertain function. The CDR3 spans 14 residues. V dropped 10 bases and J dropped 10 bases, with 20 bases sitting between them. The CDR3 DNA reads TGCGCCACCCCGAATGGGGGAAGAGGGTCACCCCTCCACTTT. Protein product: CATPNGGRGSPLHF.

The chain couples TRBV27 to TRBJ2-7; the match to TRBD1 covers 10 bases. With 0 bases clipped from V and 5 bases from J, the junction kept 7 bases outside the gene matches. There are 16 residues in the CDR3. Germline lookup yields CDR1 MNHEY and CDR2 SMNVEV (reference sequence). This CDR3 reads CASSLSLGDRGHEQYF. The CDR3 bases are TGTGCCAGCAGTTTATCGCTAGGGGACAGGGGACACGAGCAGTACTTC.

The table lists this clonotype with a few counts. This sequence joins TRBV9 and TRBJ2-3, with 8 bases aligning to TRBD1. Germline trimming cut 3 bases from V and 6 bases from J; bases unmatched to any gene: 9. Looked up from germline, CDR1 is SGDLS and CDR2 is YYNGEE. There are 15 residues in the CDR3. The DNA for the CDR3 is TGTGCCAGCAGCGACCTTGACAGGGGATTGGATACGCAGTATTTT. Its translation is CASSDLDRGLDTQYF. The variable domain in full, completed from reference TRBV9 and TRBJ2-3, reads DSGVTQTPKHLITATGQRVTLRCSPRSGDLSVYWYQQSLDQGLQFLIQYYNGEERAKGNILERFSAQQFPDLHSELNLSSLELGDSALYFCASSDLDRGLDTQYFGPGTRLTVL.

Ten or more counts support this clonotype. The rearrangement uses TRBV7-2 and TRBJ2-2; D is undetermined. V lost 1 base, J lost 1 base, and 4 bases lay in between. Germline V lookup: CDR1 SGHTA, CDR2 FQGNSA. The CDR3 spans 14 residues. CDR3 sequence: CASSLGGNTGELFF. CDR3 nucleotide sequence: TGTGCCAGCAGCTTAGGCGGGAACACCGGGGAGCTGTTTTTT.

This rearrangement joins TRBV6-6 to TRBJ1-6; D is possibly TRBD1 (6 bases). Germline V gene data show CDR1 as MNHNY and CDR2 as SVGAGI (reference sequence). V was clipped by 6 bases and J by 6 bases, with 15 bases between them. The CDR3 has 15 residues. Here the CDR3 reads CASRGQGRLNSPLHF. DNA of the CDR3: TGTGCCAGCAGGGGGCAGGGGCGGCTTAATTCACCCCTCCACTTT.

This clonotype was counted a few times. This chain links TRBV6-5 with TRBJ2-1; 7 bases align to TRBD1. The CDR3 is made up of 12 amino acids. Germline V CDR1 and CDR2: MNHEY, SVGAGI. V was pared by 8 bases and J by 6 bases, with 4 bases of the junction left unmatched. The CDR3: CASLDRLNEQFF. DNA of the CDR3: TGTGCCAGCCTGGACAGGCTCAATGAGCAGTTCTTC.

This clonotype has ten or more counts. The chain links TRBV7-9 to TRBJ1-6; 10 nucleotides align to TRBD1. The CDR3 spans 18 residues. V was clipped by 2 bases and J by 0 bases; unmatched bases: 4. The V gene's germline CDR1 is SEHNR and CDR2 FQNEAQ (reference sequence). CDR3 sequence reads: CASSLPRQGASYNSPLHF. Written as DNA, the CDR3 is TGTGCCAGCAGCTTACCAAGACAGGGGGCCTCCTATAATTCACCCCTCCACTTT.

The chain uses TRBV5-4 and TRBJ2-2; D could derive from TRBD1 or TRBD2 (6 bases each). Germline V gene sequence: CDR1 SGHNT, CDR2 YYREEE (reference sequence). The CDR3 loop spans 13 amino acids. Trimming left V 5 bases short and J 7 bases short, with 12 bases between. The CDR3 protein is CASREGGDGELFF. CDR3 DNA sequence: TGTGCCAGCAGGGAGGGGGGTGACGGGGAGCTGTTTTTT.

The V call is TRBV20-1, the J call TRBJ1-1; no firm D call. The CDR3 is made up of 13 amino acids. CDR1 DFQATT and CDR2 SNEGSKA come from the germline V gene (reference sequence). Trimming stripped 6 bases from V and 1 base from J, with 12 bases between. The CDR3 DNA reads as TGCAGTGCAACTACACGTTCGAACACTGAAGCTTTCTTT. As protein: CSATTRSNTEAFF.

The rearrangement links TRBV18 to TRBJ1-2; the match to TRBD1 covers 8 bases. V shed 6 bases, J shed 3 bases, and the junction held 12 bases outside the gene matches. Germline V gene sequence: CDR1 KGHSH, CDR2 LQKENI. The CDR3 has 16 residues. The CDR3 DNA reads TGTGCCAGCTCGCAAGGGACAGGAAACACTTACTATGGCTACACCTTC. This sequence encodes CASSQGTGNTYYGYTF. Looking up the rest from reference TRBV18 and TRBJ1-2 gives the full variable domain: NAGVMQNPRHLVRRRGQEARLRCSPMKGHSHVYWYRQLPEEGLKFMVYLQKENIIDESGMPKERFSAEFPKEGPSILRIQQVVRGDSAAYFCASSQGTGNTYYGYTFGSGTRLTVV.

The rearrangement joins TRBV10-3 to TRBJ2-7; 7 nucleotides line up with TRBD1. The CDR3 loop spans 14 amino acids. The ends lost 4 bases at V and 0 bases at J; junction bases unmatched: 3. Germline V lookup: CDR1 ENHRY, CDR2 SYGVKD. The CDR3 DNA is TGTGCCATCAGTGTTTACAGGGGCTCCTACGAGCAGTACTTC. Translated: CAISVYRGSYEQYF.

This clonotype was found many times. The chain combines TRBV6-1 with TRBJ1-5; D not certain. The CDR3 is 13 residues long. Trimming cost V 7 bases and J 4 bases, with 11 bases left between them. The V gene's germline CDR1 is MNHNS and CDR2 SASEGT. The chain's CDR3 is CASTEAGNQPQHF. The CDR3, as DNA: TGTGCCAGCACCGAGGCCGGGAATCAGCCCCAGCATTTT.

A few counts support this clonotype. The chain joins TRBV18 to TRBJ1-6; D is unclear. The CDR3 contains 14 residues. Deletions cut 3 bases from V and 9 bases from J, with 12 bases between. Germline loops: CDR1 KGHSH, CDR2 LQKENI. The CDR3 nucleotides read TGTGCCAGCTCACCGGAAGGAGTAGGTTCACCCCTCCACTTT. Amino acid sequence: CASSPEGVGSPLHF.

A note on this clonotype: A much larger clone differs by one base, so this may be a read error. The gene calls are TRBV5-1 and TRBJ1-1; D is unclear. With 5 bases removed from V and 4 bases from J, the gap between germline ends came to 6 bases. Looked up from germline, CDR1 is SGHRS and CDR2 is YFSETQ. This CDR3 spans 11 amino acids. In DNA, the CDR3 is TGCGCCAGCAGGGACGCCACTGAAGCTTTCTTT. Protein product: CASRDATEAFF. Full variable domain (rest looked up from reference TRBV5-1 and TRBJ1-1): KAGVTQTPRYLIKTRGQQVTLSCSPISGHRSVSWYQQTPGQGLQFLFEYFSETQRNKGNFPGRFSGRQFSNSRSEMNVSTLELGDSALYLCASRDATEAFFGQGTRLTVV.

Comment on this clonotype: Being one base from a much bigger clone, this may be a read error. CDR3 amino acids: CASSRGGWGAQETQYF. The CDR3, as DNA: TGTGCCAGCAGCCGCGGAGGGTGGGGGGCCCAAGAGACCCAGTACTTC. The chain joins TRBV7-3 to TRBJ2-5; TRBD1 or TRBD2 may be the D gene (6 bases each). CDR3 length: 16 amino acids. Germline lookup yields CDR1 SGHTA and CDR2 FQGTGA. Trimming removed 5 bases at V and 1 base at J, with 17 bases between.

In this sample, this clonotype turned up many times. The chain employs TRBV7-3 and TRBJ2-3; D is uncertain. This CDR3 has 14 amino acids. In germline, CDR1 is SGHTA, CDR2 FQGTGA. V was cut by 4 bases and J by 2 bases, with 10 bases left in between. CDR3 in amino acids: CASSSTAATDTQYF. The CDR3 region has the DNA TGTGCCAGCAGCTCCACCGCGGCCACAGATACGCAGTATTTT.

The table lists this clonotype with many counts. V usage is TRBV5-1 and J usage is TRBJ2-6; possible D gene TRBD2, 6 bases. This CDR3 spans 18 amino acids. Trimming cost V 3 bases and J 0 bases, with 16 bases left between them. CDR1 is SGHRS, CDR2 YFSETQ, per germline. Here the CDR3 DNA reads TGCGCCAGCAGCTCGGCAGCGGGCGTCGACTCTGGGGCCAACGTCCTGACTTTC. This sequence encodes CASSSAAGVDSGANVLTF.

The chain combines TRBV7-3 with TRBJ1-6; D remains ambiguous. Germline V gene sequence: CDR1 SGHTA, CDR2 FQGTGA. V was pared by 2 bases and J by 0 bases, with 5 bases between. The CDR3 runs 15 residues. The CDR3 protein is CASSLSSSYNSPLHF. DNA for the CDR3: TGTGCCAGCAGCTTATCGAGCTCCTATAATTCACCCCTCCACTTT.

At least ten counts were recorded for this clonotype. For the CDR3, the DNA is TGCAGTGCTAGAGTTGGATACTCCTACAATGAGCAGTTCTTC. Its translation is CSARVGYSYNEQFF. This chain uses TRBV20-1 with TRBJ2-1, with D hard to call. Between the trimmed V and J ends, which lost 1 base and 0 bases, there was a span of 7 bases. CDR1 and CDR2 (germline): DFQATT, SNEGSKA (reference sequence). This CDR3 contains 14 residues.

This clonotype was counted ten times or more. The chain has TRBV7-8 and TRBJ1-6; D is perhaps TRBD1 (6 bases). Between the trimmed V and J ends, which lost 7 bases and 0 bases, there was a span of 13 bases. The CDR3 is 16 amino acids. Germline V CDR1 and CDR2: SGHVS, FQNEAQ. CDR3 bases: TGTGCCAGCACCCAACAGGGTAGCTCCTATAATTCACCCCTCCACTTT. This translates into CASTQQGSSYNSPLHF.

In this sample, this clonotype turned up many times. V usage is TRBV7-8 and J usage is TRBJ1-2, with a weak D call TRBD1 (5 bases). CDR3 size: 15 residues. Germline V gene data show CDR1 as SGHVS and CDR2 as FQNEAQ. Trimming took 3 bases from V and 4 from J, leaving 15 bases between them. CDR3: CASSLGGGEGYGYTF. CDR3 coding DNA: TGTGCCAGCAGCTTGGGTGGGGGGGAGGGCTATGGCTACACCTTC.

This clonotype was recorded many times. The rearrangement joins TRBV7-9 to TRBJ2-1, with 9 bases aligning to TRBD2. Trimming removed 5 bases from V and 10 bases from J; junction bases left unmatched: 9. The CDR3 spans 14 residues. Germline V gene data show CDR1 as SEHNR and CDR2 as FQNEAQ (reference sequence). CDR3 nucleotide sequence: TGTGCCAGCAGCCCGCGCGGGGGGGCCGGGGAGCAGTTCTTC. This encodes CASSPRGGAGEQFF.

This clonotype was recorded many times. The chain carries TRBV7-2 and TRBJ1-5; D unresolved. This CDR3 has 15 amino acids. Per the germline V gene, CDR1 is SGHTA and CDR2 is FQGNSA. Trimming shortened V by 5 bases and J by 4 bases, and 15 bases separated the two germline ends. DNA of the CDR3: TGTGCCAGCAGCCCCTGGGCGGACCCAAATCAGCCCCAGCATTTT. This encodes CASSPWADPNQPQHF.

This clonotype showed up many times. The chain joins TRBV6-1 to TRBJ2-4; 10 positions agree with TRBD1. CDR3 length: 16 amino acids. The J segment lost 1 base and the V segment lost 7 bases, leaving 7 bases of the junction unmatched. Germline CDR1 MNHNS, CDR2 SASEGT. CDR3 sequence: CASTGQGEKAKNIQYF. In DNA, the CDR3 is TGTGCCAGCACTGGACAGGGGGAGAAGGCCAAAAACATTCAGTACTTC.

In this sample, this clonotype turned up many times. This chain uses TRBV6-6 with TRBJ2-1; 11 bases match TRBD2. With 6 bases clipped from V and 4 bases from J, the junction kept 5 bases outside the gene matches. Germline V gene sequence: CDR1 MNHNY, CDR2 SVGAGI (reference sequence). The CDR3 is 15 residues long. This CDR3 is CASRSGLAVYNEQFF. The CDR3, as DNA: TGTGCCAGCAGATCGGGACTAGCGGTATACAATGAGCAGTTCTTC.